Below are 13 T cell receptor beta chains sequenced from a single sample in a study of cytomegalovirus exposure and HLA in healthy donors. TCRdb keeps only in-frame clones here, not all; method: immunoSEQ multiplex PCR. The sample lists around 60,000 clones; more than 80% were seen once. Sequenced sample: PBMCs. The receptor set was obtained from a man in his late teens or twenties in good health and CMV-seronegative.

The gene calls are TRBV27 and TRBJ2-3, with 8 bases fitting TRBD2. V was clipped by 6 bases and J by 0 bases; unmatched bases: 5. Germline V gene sequence: CDR1 MNHEY, CDR2 SMNVEV (reference sequence). The CDR3 covers 15 residues. The CDR3 here is CASRILAASTDTQYF. The CDR3 DNA sequence: TGTGCCAGCAGGATACTAGCGGCTAGCACAGATACGCAGTATTTT.

The CDR3: CASSQEIRTEAFF. The DNA of the CDR3 is TGCGCCAGCAGCCAAGAAATCCGGACTGAAGCTTTCTTT. The chain has TRBV4-1 and TRBJ1-1, with D hard to call. The CDR3 extends over 13 amino acids. Germline V lookup: CDR1 MGHRA, CDR2 YSYEKL. Trimming took off 0 bases at V and 5 bases at J, with 7 bases between the two ends.

The J gene is TRBJ2-5, the V gene TRBV4-2; D possibly corresponds to TRBD2 (5 bases). The germline gives CDR1 LGHNA, CDR2 YNFKEQ. The CDR3 totals 15 residues. Between the trimmed V and J ends, which lost 1 base and 5 bases, there was a span of 14 bases. CDR3: CASSQAADRLETQYF. The CDR3 DNA reads as TGTGCCAGCAGCCAAGCAGCGGACCGTCTGGAGACCCAGTACTTC.

The chain uses TRBV14 and TRBJ1-4; TRBD1 aligns across 9 bases. V lost 4 bases and J lost 6; bases outside the gene matches: 6. Germline loops: CDR1 SGHDN, CDR2 FVKESK. This CDR3 is built from 15 residues. CDR3 DNA sequence: TGTGCCAGCAGCCCGAGGAGGGACAGGGATGAAAAACTGTTTTTT. Translated: CASSPRRDRDEKLFF.

The gene calls are TRBV29-1 and TRBJ2-7; the match to TRBD2 covers 14 bases. Germline V CDR1 and CDR2: SQVTM, ANQGSEA. With V trimmed by 7 bases and J by 6 bases, 5 bases remained unmatched. The CDR3 is 13 residues long. DNA for the CDR3: TGCAGCGCCAGACTAGCGGGAGGGCGCGAGCAGTACTTC. This translates into CSARLAGGREQYF.

This rearrangement joins TRBV27 to TRBJ1-5, with unresolved D. Per germline, CDR1 MNHEY and CDR2 SMNVEV (reference sequence). The CDR3 totals 13 residues. V shed 6 bases and J shed 9 bases, with 15 bases lying between them. For the CDR3, the DNA is TGTGCCAGCAGCGCTACAATCGGGAGGCCCCAGCATTTT. Translated, it gives CASSATIGRPQHF.

The CDR3 region is CASSSPGRETQYF. The CDR3 bases are TGTGCCAGTAGCTCACCAGGTCGAGAGACCCAGTACTTC. The J gene is TRBJ2-5, the V gene TRBV19; D is ambiguous. V lost 6 bases to trimming and J lost 4 bases, with 12 bases between them. CDR1 is LNHDA and CDR2 is SQIVND in the germline V gene (reference sequence). This CDR3 has 13 residues.

The CDR3 protein is CASSLSGGQSGELFF. CDR3 DNA: TGTGCCAGCAGTTTAAGTGGAGGGCAGTCCGGGGAGCTGTTTTTT. The chain combines TRBV28 with TRBJ2-2; a weak D match, TRBD2 (6 bases). This CDR3 is built from 15 residues. V was shortened by 2 bases and J by 6 bases, with 13 bases between the two germline ends. Looked up from germline, CDR1 is MDHEN and CDR2 is SYDVKM.

The J gene is TRBJ1-5, the V gene TRBV2, with D perhaps matching TRBD1 (5 bases). The germline gives CDR1 SNHLY, CDR2 FYNNEI. The V end lost 0 bases, the J end lost 7 bases, and 13 bases lay between the germline ends. The CDR3 extends over 15 amino acids. The CDR3 loop reads CASSEAIQGYQPQHF. The CDR3 DNA reads TGTGCCAGCAGTGAAGCGATTCAGGGTTACCAGCCCCAGCATTTT.

V is TRBV9 and J is TRBJ2-3; D gene ambiguous. This CDR3 has 13 amino acids. Germline lookup yields CDR1 SGDLS and CDR2 YYNGEE. Trimming took off 0 bases at V and 4 bases at J, with 6 bases between the two ends. CDR3 DNA: TGTGCCAGCAGCGTAGGGAGCGCAGATACGCAGTATTTT. As protein: CASSVGSADTQYF.

The V call is TRBV27, the J call TRBJ1-5; TRBD1 might be the D (5 bases). The CDR3 totals 13 residues. V was trimmed by 3 bases and J by 6 bases, leaving 9 bases between them. The germline V gene encodes CDR1 MNHEY and CDR2 SMNVEV (reference sequence). For the CDR3, the DNA is TGTGCCAGCAGTTTGGGGGGAGTTCAGCCCCAGCATTTT. It translates to CASSLGGVQPQHF.

This clone was seen only once. The chain links TRBV10-1 to TRBJ2-7; 12 bases agree with TRBD2. Germline CDR1 WNHNN, CDR2 SYGVQD (reference sequence). V lost 4 bases, J lost 2 bases, and 0 bases stayed unmatched. The CDR3 loop spans 14 amino acids. The CDR3 DNA is TGCGCCAGCAGTGGGACTAGCGGGGCCTACGAGCAGTACTTC. Protein product: CASSGTSGAYEQYF.

The chain combines TRBV5-5 with TRBJ1-5, with D uncertain. This CDR3 region has 16 residues. From germline, CDR1 is SGHKS and CDR2 YYEKEE (reference sequence). The V gene lost 0 bases and the J gene lost 7 bases, with 17 bases spanning the gap. In DNA, the CDR3 is TGTGCCAGCAGCTTGGATTTGAGTGGCCTAGGACAGCCCCAGCATTTT. This translates into CASSLDLSGLGQPQHF.